The text below deals with one TCR beta chain. CDR1 MGHDK and CDR2 SYGVNS come from the germline V gene. The germline V and J ends were trimmed by 1 base and 5 bases, with 18 bases remaining between them. CDR3 size: 16 residues. Clones were read by immunoSEQ multiplex PCR, and TCRdb kept only the in-frame ones, dropping some. This sample has just under 350,000 clones, with around 80% found just once. This sample is drawn from a study of blood T cell repertoires in COVID-19. In the study overall: Italy, Spain and the United States were the sources of the convalescent and acute COVID-19 samples. PBMCs, B-cell-depleted T cells, or T cells provided the cDNA or gDNA that made up the material.

The sequence came from a young man with active or convalescent COVID-19. Sequenced input: peripheral blood. The chain employs TRBV25-1 and TRBJ2-7; D might be TRBD2 (6 bases). The CDR3 DNA reads TGTGCCAGCAGTGAATTTCGCGGAGGGAATGTCCACGAGCAGTACTTC. This codes for CASSEFRGGNVHEQYF.